The rows below give T cell receptor beta chains drawn from one sample of a study of post-analysis software for immune sequencing data. In TCRdb, the PCR reads were re-called with MiXCR into one record per CDR3 protein. The sample has about 800,000 distinct CDR3 sequences; less than 35% are singletons. The sample consisted of blood. The source of these receptors is a girl aged 5 to 17 with multiple sclerosis. The CDR3 runs from the conserved cysteine through the conserved F or W. D genes are given only for firm matches. Size is stated for part of the rows, as once, few or many counts, or as a class when the clone is expanded.

D gene	V gene	J gene	clone size	CDR3 length	CDR3 DNA	CDR3 protein
-	TRBV5-1	TRBJ2-2	-	16	TGCGCCAGCAGCCCCGTTTGGGGGTTTAGGCCCGGGGAGCTGTTTTTT	CASSPVWGFRPGELFF
TRBD2	TRBV7-2	TRBJ2-1	-	15	TGTGCCAGCAGTTATCCGGGACTAGCGAACAATGAGCAGTTCTTC	CASSYPGLANNEQFF
TRBD1	TRBV6-2/TRBV6-3	TRBJ2-7	-	17	TGTGCCAGCAGTTGGGAGACAGGGATCGACAGCTCCTACGAGCAGTACTTC	CASSWETGIDSSYEQYF
TRBD1	TRBV5-5	TRBJ2-3	few	16	TGTGCCAGCAGCCCGGGGACAGGGGGCATGATCGATACGCAGTATTTT	CASSPGTGGMIDTQYF
-	TRBV29-1	TRBJ2-1	few	14	TGCAGCGTTGGGGAGGTGGCGGGGCCGGGTGAGCAGTTCTTC	CSVGEVAGPGEQFF
-	TRBV3-1	TRBJ1-6	few	15	TGTGCCAGCAGCCAAGAAACAGGCGGTAATTCACCCCTCCACTTT	CASSQETGGNSPLHF
-	TRBV4-3	TRBJ2-3	-	18	TGCGCCAGCAGCCAACATGCGGGACGTCCTACTAGCACAGATACGCAGTATTTT	CASSQHAGRPTSTDTQYF
-	TRBV20-1	TRBJ2-7	few	14	TGCAGTGCGTGGGACTCTCAATACTACAATGAGCAGTACTTC	CSAWDSQYYNEQYF
-	TRBV20-1	TRBJ2-7	-	14	TGCAGTGCCGACCGGGACTTACCTCCCTACGAGCAGTACTTC	CSADRDLPPYEQYF
-	TRBV6-5	TRBJ1-1	few	12	TGTGCCAGCAGTTACTCGAGGGGTGAAGCTTTCTTT	CASSYSRGEAFF
-	TRBV27	TRBJ2-2	-	15	TGTGCCAGCAGCTCCACCACCCTAGGGACCGGGGAGCTGTTTTTT	CASSSTTLGTGELFF
-	TRBV7-2	TRBJ1-2	-	12	TGTGCCAGCAGCTCTGCCGAATTTAGCTACACCTTC	CASSSAEFSYTF
-	TRBV20-1	TRBJ1-2	-	14	TGCAGTGCTCGAGTCAGACGGGACACCTATGGCTACACCTTC	CSARVRRDTYGYTF
-	TRBV20-1	TRBJ1-1	few	11	TGCAGTGGCCGGGGGGACACTGAAGCTTTCTTT	CSGRGDTEAFF
TRBD2	TRBV6-2/TRBV6-3	TRBJ2-7	-	16	TGTGCCAGCAGTCTGGAACTAGCGGAGGGGACCTACGAGCAGTACTTC	CASSLELAEGTYEQYF
TRBD2	TRBV9	TRBJ2-1	many	18	TGTGCCAGCAGCGTAGATCTTCAGGGGACTAGCGGGAGGAACGAGCAGTTCTTC	CASSVDLQGTSGRNEQFF
TRBD1	TRBV5-1	TRBJ2-1	-	16	TGCGCCAGCAGCACCCAAATCGGGACAGGGGGACTTGAGCAGTTCTTC	CASSTQIGTGGLEQFF
-	TRBV5-1	TRBJ2-3	many	15	TGCGCCAGCAGTTTGGACACCACTAGCACAGATACGCAGTATTTT	CASSLDTTSTDTQYF
TRBD2	TRBV20-1	TRBJ2-3	few	16	TGCAGTGCTACCGCTAGCGGGAGATTACGAACAGATACGCAGTATTTT	CSATASGRLRTDTQYF
-	TRBV12-3/TRBV12-4	TRBJ1-5	-	15	TGTGCCAGCAGTTTAGGTGCCCCGGGGAATCAGCCCCAGCATTTT	CASSLGAPGNQPQHF
TRBD1	TRBV2	TRBJ1-2	few	13	TGTGCCAGCAGTCCCGACAGGGACAGTGGCTACACCTTC	CASSPDRDSGYTF
TRBD2	TRBV7-9	TRBJ2-2	-	17	TGTGCCAGCAGCTCTCCCGCGGGGGGATCGAACACCGGGGAGCTGTTTTTT	CASSSPAGGSNTGELFF
TRBD1	TRBV5-6	TRBJ2-7	-	15	TGTGCCAGCAGTCCGAGACAGGGAAGGGGAAACGAGCAGTACTTC	CASSPRQGRGNEQYF
-	TRBV29-1	TRBJ2-3	many	20	TGCAGCGTTGAGTGGTGGGAGCGTGCCCGCGTCGAAGATGGCGCAGATACGCAGTATTTT	CSVEWWERARVEDGADTQYF
-	TRBV10-2	TRBJ1-2	few	14	TGCGCCAGCACAGAACGTCGGGACTCCTATGGCTACACCTTC	CASTERRDSYGYTF
TRBD1	TRBV20-1	TRBJ2-1	few	16	TGCAGTGCTAGAGACCCACAGGGGGTTACGACCAATGAGCAGTTCTTC	CSARDPQGVTTNEQFF
-	TRBV6-6	TRBJ1-4	few	11	TGTGCCAGCTCTGGAAATGAAAAACTGTTTTTT	CASSGNEKLFF
-	TRBV12-3/TRBV12-4	TRBJ2-3	many	14	TGTGCCAGCCAAGGAGGAGGAGCGACAGATACGCAGTATTTT	CASQGGGATDTQYF
TRBD1	TRBV29-1	TRBJ2-5	-	13	TGCAGCGCCGGACAGGGGCTTGGAGAGACCCAGTACTTC	CSAGQGLGETQYF
-	TRBV25-1	TRBJ2-1	few	15	TGTGCCAGCAGTGTCCCGCGGGGAACCTACAATGAGCAGTTCTTC	CASSVPRGTYNEQFF
-	TRBV7-2	TRBJ2-3	-	12	TGTGCCAGCAGCTTCGGGGTCTCCAAGCAGTATTTT	CASSFGVSKQYF
TRBD1	TRBV6-2/TRBV6-3	TRBJ2-1	few	14	TGTGCCAGCATCGCGGGACAGGGGATGGGAGAGCAGTTCTTC	CASIAGQGMGEQFF
-	TRBV20-1	TRBJ2-6	-	15	TGCAGTGCTAGATCCAGGGTTTTTGGGGCCAACGTCCTGACTTTC	CSARSRVFGANVLTF
-	TRBV5-5	TRBJ2-3	-	16	TGTGCCAGCAGCTTATTGAGCTCGACTTTCACAGATACGCAGTATTTT	CASSLLSSTFTDTQYF
-	TRBV15	TRBJ2-1	many	16	TGTGCCACCAGCAGAAAGACGGGGGTAATGTACAATGAGCAGTTCTTC	CATSRKTGVMYNEQFF
TRBD1	TRBV20-1	TRBJ1-4	-	18	TGCAGTGCTCTCCTAACGGGACAGGGGCGATGGATAGGTGAAAAACTGTTTTTT	CSALLTGQGRWIGEKLFF
-	TRBV6-5	TRBJ2-3	few	13	TGTGCCAGCAGTTACAGGGTAGGAGATACGCAGTATTTT	CASSYRVGDTQYF
TRBD2	TRBV20-1	TRBJ2-7	-	16	TGCAGTGCTAGAGTGCCAGGGCGGGAGCGACCCTACGAGCAGTACTTC	CSARVPGRERPYEQYF
-	TRBV5-1	TRBJ2-1	-	15	TGCGCCAGCAGCTTGGTCCCCGCGGTTCCCAATGAGCAGTTCTTC	CASSLVPAVPNEQFF
-	TRBV7-2	TRBJ1-2	-	16	TGTGCCAGCAGCTTAGTCGGGGGACCGGCTAACTATGGCTACACCTTC	CASSLVGGPANYGYTF
-	TRBV18	TRBJ1-2	-	14	TGTGCCAGCTCAGCGACAGGCAGTATAGATGGCTACACCTTC	CASSATGSIDGYTF
-	TRBV5-1	TRBJ2-3	few	14	TGCGCCAGCAGCTTGTACGCGAGGTCAGATACGCAGTATTTT	CASSLYARSDTQYF